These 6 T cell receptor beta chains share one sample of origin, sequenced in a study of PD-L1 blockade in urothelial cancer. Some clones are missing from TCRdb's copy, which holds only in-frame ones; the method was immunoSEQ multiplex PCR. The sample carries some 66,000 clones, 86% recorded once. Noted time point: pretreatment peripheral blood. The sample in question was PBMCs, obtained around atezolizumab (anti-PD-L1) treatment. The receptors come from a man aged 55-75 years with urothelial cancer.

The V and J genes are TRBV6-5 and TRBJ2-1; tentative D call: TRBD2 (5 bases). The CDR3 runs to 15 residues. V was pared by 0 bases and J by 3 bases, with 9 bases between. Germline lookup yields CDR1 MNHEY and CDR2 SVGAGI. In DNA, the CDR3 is TGTGCCAGCAGTTACTCGAGGGAGTACTACAATGAGCAGTTCTTC. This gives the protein CASSYSREYYNEQFF.

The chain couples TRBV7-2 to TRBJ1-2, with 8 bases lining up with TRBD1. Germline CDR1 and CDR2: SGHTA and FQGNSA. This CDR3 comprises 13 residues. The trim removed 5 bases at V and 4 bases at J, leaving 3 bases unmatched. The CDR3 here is CASSRQGSYGYTF. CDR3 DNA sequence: TGTGCCAGCAGCCGACAGGGGAGCTATGGCTACACCTTC.

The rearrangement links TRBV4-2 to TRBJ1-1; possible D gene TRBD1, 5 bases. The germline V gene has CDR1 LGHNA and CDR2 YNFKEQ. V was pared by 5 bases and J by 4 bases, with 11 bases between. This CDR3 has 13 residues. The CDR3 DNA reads TGTGCCAGCAGCGAGGACATCGGCACTGAAGCTTTCTTT. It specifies CASSEDIGTEAFF.

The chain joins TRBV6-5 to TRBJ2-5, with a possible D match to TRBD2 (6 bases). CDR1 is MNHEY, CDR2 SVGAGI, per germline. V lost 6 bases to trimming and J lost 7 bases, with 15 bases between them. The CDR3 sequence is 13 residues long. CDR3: CASSQTRSGTQYF. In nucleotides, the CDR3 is TGTGCCAGCAGCCAGACTAGATCGGGGACCCAGTACTTC.

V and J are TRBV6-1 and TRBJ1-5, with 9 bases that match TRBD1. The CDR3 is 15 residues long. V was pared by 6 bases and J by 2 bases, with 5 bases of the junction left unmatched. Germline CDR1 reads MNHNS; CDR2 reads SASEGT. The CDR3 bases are TGTGCCAGCAGGGGCGACAGGGGGGGCAATCAGCCCCAGCATTTT. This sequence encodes CASRGDRGGNQPQHF.

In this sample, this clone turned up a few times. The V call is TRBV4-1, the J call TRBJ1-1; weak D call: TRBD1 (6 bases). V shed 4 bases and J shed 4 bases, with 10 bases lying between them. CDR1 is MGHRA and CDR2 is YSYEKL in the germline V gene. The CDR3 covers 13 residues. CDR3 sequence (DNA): TGCGCCAGCAGCCTACAGGGAAGCACTGAAGCTTTCTTT. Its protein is CASSLQGSTEAFF.